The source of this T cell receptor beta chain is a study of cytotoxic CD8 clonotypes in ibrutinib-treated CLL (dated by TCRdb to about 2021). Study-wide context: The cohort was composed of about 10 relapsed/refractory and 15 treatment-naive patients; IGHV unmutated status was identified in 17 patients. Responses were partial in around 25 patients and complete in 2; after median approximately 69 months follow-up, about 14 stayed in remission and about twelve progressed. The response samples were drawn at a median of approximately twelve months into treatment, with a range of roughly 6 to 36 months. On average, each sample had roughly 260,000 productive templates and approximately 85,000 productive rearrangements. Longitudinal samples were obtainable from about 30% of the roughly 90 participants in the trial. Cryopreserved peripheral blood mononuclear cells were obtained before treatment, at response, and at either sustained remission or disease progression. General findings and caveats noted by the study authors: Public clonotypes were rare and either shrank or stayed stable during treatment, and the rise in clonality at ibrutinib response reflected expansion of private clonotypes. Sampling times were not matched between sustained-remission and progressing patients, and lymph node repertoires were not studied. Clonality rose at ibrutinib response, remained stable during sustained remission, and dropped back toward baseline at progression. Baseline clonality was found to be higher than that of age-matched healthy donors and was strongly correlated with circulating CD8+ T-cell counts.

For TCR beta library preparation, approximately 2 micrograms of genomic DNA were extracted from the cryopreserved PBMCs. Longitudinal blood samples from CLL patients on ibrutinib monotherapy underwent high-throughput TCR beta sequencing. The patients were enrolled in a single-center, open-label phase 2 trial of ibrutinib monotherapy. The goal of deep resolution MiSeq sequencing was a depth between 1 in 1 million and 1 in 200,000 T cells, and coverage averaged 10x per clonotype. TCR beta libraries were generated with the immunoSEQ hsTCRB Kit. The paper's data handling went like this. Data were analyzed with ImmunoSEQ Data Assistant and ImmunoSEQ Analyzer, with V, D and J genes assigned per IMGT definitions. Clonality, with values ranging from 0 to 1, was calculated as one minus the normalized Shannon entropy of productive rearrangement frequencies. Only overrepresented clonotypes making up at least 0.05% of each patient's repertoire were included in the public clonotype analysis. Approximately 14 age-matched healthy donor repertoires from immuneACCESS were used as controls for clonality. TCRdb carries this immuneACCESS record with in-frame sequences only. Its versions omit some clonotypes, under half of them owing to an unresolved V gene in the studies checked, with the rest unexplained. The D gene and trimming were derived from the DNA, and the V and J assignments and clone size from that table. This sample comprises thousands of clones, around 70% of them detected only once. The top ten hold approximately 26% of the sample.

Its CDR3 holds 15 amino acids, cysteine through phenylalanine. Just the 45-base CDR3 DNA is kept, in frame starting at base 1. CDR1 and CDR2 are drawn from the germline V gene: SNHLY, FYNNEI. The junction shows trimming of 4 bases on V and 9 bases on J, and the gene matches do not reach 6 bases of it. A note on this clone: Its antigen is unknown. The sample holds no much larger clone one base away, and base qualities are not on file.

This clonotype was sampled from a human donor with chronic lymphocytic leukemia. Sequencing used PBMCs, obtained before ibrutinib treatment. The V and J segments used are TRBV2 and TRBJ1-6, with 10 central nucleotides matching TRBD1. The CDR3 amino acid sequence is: CASSVGDRGISPLHF. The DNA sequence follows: TGTGCCAGCAGTGTCGGGGACAGGGGAATTTCACCCCTCCACTTT.